One and the same sample provided the 26 T cell receptor beta chains below, sequenced in a study of blood T cell repertoires in COVID-19. Clones were read by immunoSEQ multiplex PCR, and TCRdb kept only the in-frame ones, dropping some. The data hold approximately 40,000 clones, with more than 80% observed a single time. Sequenced: peripheral blood. These receptors were obtained from a man in his fifties or sixties with active or convalescent COVID-19.

The chain combines TRBV9 with TRBJ1-2; 9 bases agree with TRBD1. CDR1 SGDLS and CDR2 YYNGEE come from the germline V gene. Trimming removed 0 bases from V and 8 bases from J; junction bases left unmatched: 8. The CDR3 has 15 residues. CDR3 protein: CASSVAGQGLGGYTF. The CDR3 region has the DNA TGTGCCAGCAGCGTAGCTGGACAGGGGCTAGGGGGCTACACCTTC.

This sequence joins TRBV9 and TRBJ1-1, with D maybe TRBD1 (6 bases). This CDR3 region has 15 residues. Germline V gene sequence: CDR1 SGDLS, CDR2 YYNGEE. V was clipped by 0 bases and J by 5 bases, with 14 bases between them. CDR3 region: CASSVATSRGTEAFF. CDR3 DNA sequence: TGTGCCAGCAGCGTAGCTACCTCAAGGGGGACTGAAGCTTTCTTT.

V usage is TRBV6-2 or TRBV6-3 and J usage is TRBJ2-7, with D maybe TRBD1 (5 bases). V was cut by 5 bases and J by 2 bases, with 13 bases left in between. The CDR3 totals 14 residues. Germline CDR1 MNHEY, CDR2 SVGEGT. CDR3 bases: TGTGCCAGCAGTACACGGACAAGGGCCTACGAGCAGTACGTC. It specifies CASSTRTRAYEQYV.

The V call is TRBV6-5, the J call TRBJ2-2; 12 bases map to TRBD2. Germline V gene sequence: CDR1 MNHEY, CDR2 SVGAGI. The CDR3 runs to 15 residues. Trimming cost V 10 bases and J 2 bases; bases outside gene matches: 5. This CDR3 is CATLGLAGNTGELFF. In nucleotides, the CDR3 is TGTGCCACCCTAGGACTAGCGGGAAACACCGGGGAGCTGTTTTTT.

This sequence joins TRBV6-5 and TRBJ1-1, with TRBD1 as a possible D gene (6 bases). The CDR3 has 13 residues. Trimming took off 5 bases at V and 2 bases at J, with 9 bases between the two ends. Germline lookup yields CDR1 MNHEY and CDR2 SVGAGI. Here the CDR3 DNA reads TGTGCCAGCAGTCGGACAGCCAACACTGAAGCTTTCTTT. Amino acids: CASSRTANTEAFF.

Notes on this clone: A junction end diverges from the germline sequence, so it may reflect a read error. V is TRBV5-1 and J is TRBJ2-1, with 13 bases fitting TRBD2. Germline CDR1 reads SGHRS; CDR2 reads YFSETQ. The CDR3 runs 16 residues. CDR3 loop: CASSLLPGLAGPGPIF. Here the CDR3 DNA reads TGCGCCAGCAGCCTCCTTCCGGGACTAGCGGGACCCGGTCCGATCTTC.

This sequence joins TRBV19 and TRBJ1-5, with 10 bases identical to TRBD1. The germline V gene encodes CDR1 LNHDA and CDR2 SQIVND (reference sequence). Germline trimming cut 6 bases from V and 5 bases from J; bases unmatched to any gene: 7. CDR3 size: 15 residues. CDR3: CASRRTGGVDQPQHF. For the CDR3, the DNA is TGTGCCAGTAGACGGACAGGGGGTGTAGATCAGCCCCAGCATTTT.

The rearrangement joins TRBV18 to TRBJ1-1, with unresolved D. V was shortened by 6 bases and J by 0 bases, with 8 bases between the two germline ends. CDR1 and CDR2 from the germline V gene are KGHSH and LQKENI. This CDR3 comprises 13 residues. The CDR3 loop is CASSRVVNTEAFF. The DNA for the CDR3 is TGTGCCAGCTCCCGGGTGGTGAACACTGAAGCTTTCTTT.

The chain joins TRBV6-1 to TRBJ1-2; maybe TRBD1 (5 bases). The CDR3 contains 16 residues. Germline assignment: CDR1 MNHNS and CDR2 SASEGT. Trimming took off 2 bases at V and 2 bases at J, with 15 bases between the two ends. The CDR3 coding sequence is TGTGCCAGCAGTGAATATGGGGCAGAGATCAACTATGGCTACACCTTC. Translated, it gives CASSEYGAEINYGYTF.

V usage is TRBV5-4 and J usage is TRBJ2-1; perhaps TRBD1 as D (6 bases). The CDR3 length is 18 residues. Trimming left V 2 bases short and J 3 bases short, with 21 bases between. Germline V CDR1 and CDR2: SGHNT, YYREEE (reference sequence). The chain's CDR3 is CASSFLAATGQNYNEQFF. The CDR3 DNA reads TGTGCCAGCAGCTTCCTCGCCGCAACGGGACAAAACTACAATGAGCAGTTCTTC.

This clone has just a few counts. Here the CDR3 DNA reads TGTGCCAGCCGGAGGGACAGGGGAGATAATTCACCCCTCCACTTT. This codes for CASRRDRGDNSPLHF. V gene TRBV6-5 combines with J gene TRBJ1-6, with 10 bases aligning to TRBD1. The CDR3 runs to 15 residues. CDR1 is MNHEY, CDR2 SVGAGI, per germline. Losses at the gene ends were 8 bases for V and 5 bases for J; bases not matched to a gene: 6.

V usage is TRBV14 and J usage is TRBJ1-1, with TRBD1 matching 9 bases. This CDR3 is built from 14 residues. J lost 6 bases, V lost 1 base, and 3 bases had no gene match. Germline assignment: CDR1 SGHDN and CDR2 FVKESK. The CDR3 loop reads CASSQAWTGAEAFF. Here the CDR3 DNA reads TGTGCCAGCAGCCAAGCCTGGACAGGGGCTGAAGCTTTCTTT.

CDR3 sequence reads: CASRQGFGYTF. In DNA form, the CDR3 reads TGTGCCAGTAGACAGGGGTTTGGCTACACCTTC. The chain links TRBV19 to TRBJ1-2; 7 nucleotides align to TRBD1. The CDR3 sequence is 11 residues long. Trimming at V came to 6 bases and at J to 7 bases, leaving 2 bases not matched to a gene. Germline CDR1 reads LNHDA; CDR2 reads SQIVND (reference sequence).

CDR3 sequence (DNA): TGTGCCAGCAGCTTGAAAGGACTAGCGGGAGAGAATGAGCAGTTCTTC. It is translated as CASSLKGLAGENEQFF. The chain joins TRBV13 to TRBJ2-1, with 13 positions matching TRBD2. The trim removed 3 bases at V and 7 bases at J, leaving 6 bases unmatched. This CDR3 has 16 amino acids. The germline V gene encodes CDR1 PRHDT and CDR2 FYEKMQ (reference sequence).

This clone was recorded once. The chain uses TRBV7-6 and TRBJ2-1, with TRBD1 identical over 7 bases. The germline V gene encodes CDR1 SGHVS and CDR2 FNYEAQ. The CDR3 totals 16 residues. V was clipped by 2 bases and J by 8 bases; unmatched bases: 12. CDR3 sequence (DNA): TGTGCCAGCAGCTTATTTCAACAGGGGTTGAGAGATGAGCAGTTCTTC. It translates to CASSLFQQGLRDEQFF.

The gene calls are TRBV6-6 and TRBJ2-1; tentatively, D is TRBD1 (5 bases). Germline V gene sequence: CDR1 MNHNY, CDR2 SVGAGI (reference sequence). V lost 5 bases and J 2 bases, leaving 13 bases between the germline ends. CDR3 length equals 15 residues. Here the CDR3 DNA reads TGTGCCAGCAGTGTTCAGGGTAGCACCTACAATGAGCAGTTCTTC. It translates to CASSVQGSTYNEQFF.

The V and J genes are TRBV18 and TRBJ1-5; D not certain. Germline V lookup: CDR1 KGHSH, CDR2 LQKENI. V was pared by 8 bases and J by 1 base, with 15 bases between. This CDR3 region has 15 residues. The CDR3 protein is CASTADLLSNQPQHF. The DNA for the CDR3 is TGTGCCAGCACAGCGGACCTTTTAAGCAATCAGCCCCAGCATTTT.

This clone has just one count. The chain couples TRBV18 to TRBJ1-4; 8 bases fit TRBD1. Per germline, CDR1 KGHSH and CDR2 LQKENI. The junction had 5 bases not matched to a gene; V was cut back by 3 bases and J by 5 bases. The CDR3 sequence is 15 residues long. The CDR3 protein is CASSPQTGENEKLFF. CDR3 bases: TGTGCCAGCTCACCCCAGACAGGGGAAAATGAAAAACTGTTTTTT. Together with reference TRBV18 and TRBJ1-4, the CDR3 gives the full variable domain: NAGVMQNPRHLVRRRGQEARLRCSPMKGHSHVYWYRQLPEEGLKFMVYLQKENIIDESGMPKERFSAEFPKEGPSILRIQQVVRGDSAAYFCASSPQTGENEKLFFGSGTQLSVL.

The chain has TRBV5-1 and TRBJ2-5, with D possibly matching TRBD1 (5 bases). Germline values: CDR1 SGHRS, CDR2 YFSETQ. Trimming shortened V by 3 bases and J by 1 base, and 16 bases separated the two germline ends. CDR3 size: 16 residues. The CDR3 here is CASSSAEVGPQETQYF. The CDR3 DNA is TGCGCCAGCAGCTCTGCGGAAGTGGGGCCCCAAGAGACCCAGTACTTC.

The chain employs TRBV5-1 and TRBJ1-5, with D possibly matching TRBD1 (6 bases). The CDR3 spans 14 residues. Germline CDR1 is SGHRS and CDR2 is YFSETQ. V was shortened by 4 bases and J by 5 bases, with 13 bases between the two germline ends. In DNA form, the CDR3 reads TGCGCCAGCAGCGAGGACAGCGATCATCAGCCCCAGCATTTT. Encoded protein: CASSEDSDHQPQHF.

The gene calls are TRBV28 and TRBJ1-2; D is unclear. The CDR3 consists of 13 residues. The V gene's germline CDR1 is MDHEN and CDR2 SYDVKM. Trimming shortened V by 6 bases and J by 4 bases, and 12 bases separated the two germline ends. CDR3 region: CASSRPPSYGYTF. The CDR3 DNA follows: TGTGCCAGCAGCCGTCCCCCGAGCTATGGCTACACCTTC.

V gene TRBV5-1 combines with J gene TRBJ2-3; TRBD2 is a possible D gene (5 bases). V was shortened by 7 bases and J by 2 bases, with 14 bases between the two germline ends. Germline V gene lookup returns CDR1 SGHRS and CDR2 YFSETQ. The CDR3 is 14 residues long. The chain's CDR3 is CASGLERTTDTQYF. CDR3 nucleotides: TGCGCCAGCGGGTTAGAGCGGACCACAGATACGCAGTATTTT.

The gene calls are TRBV7-9 and TRBJ1-5; TRBD1 agrees at 9 bases. Germline V gives CDR1 SEHNR, CDR2 FQNEAQ (reference sequence). This CDR3 has 14 residues. The V gene end was trimmed by 4 bases and the J gene end by 6 bases; junction bases not matched to a gene: 4. CDR3 nucleotide sequence: TGTGCCAGCAGCTCCGGGACAGGGTTTCAGCCCCAGCATTTT. This translates into CASSSGTGFQPQHF.

In this sample, this clone turned up a few times. The V gene is TRBV5-4, the J gene TRBJ1-6; tentative D call: TRBD1 (5 bases). CDR1 SGHNT and CDR2 YYREEE come from the germline V gene (reference sequence). Trimming pared 2 bases from V and 8 bases from J, leaving 5 bases between. The CDR3 sequence is 12 residues long. The CDR3 DNA is TGTGCCAGCAGCTTACAGGATTCACCCCTCCACTTT. This sequence encodes CASSLQDSPLHF.

This sequence joins TRBV28 and TRBJ2-3, with D unclear. The CDR3 spans 15 residues. V lost 5 bases to trimming and J lost 3 bases, with 15 bases between them. Germline V CDR1 and CDR2: MDHEN, SYDVKM. CDR3 in amino acids: CASSPGSSETDTQYF. The CDR3 coding sequence is TGTGCCAGCAGTCCCGGTTCATCCGAGACAGATACGCAGTATTTT.

This clone was detected only once. The chain recombines TRBV9 with TRBJ2-3, with D perhaps TRBD2 (6 bases). Trimming removed 0 bases from V and 6 bases from J, with 20 bases in between. This CDR3 comprises 17 residues. The V gene's germline CDR1 is SGDLS and CDR2 YYNGEE. CDR3: CASSVAPASARGDTQYF. The CDR3 DNA reads as TGTGCCAGCAGCGTAGCTCCGGCTAGCGCCCGTGGGGATACGCAGTATTTT.